This T cell receptor (beta chain) came from a study of Ad26.COV2.S vaccination and SARS-CoV-2 variants. Study context: Donor had been placed in the Ad26.COV2.S arm of the COV1001 trial.

Generated by immunoSEQ multiplex PCR, the TCRdb table keeps only in-frame clones and is missing some. Of hundreds of thousands of clones in the sample, 65% to 90% were seen once. Treatment indicated: around 19 received Ad26.COV2.S at low or high dose, single or two shots; several received placebo; per-sample allocation not given. Day 63 after the first injection of vaccine or placebo was the sampling time. Findings of the study overall: Vaccine recipients had higher spike-specific TCR breadth than placebo recipients.

This CDR3 contains 15 residues. In germline, CDR1 is SGHNT, CDR2 YENEEA. With 5 bases removed from V and 0 bases from J, the gap between germline ends came to 12 bases. A note on this clone: Antigen specificity is unknown.

The sequence derives from a person between 18 and 59 years old who received the Ad26.COV2.S COVID-19 vaccine or a placebo. The input for sequencing was peripheral blood, taken in a trial of Ad26.COV2.S vaccine versus placebo. The chain has TRBV11-3 and TRBJ2-3; D may be TRBD1 (5 bases). The CDR3, as DNA: TGTGCCAGCAGCGACGGACACATTAGCACAGATACGCAGTATTTT. Residues: CASSDGHISTDTQYF.